The T cell receptor beta chain under discussion was sequenced for a study of Ad26.COV2.S vaccination and SARS-CoV-2 variants. Clones were read by immunoSEQ multiplex PCR, and TCRdb kept only the in-frame ones, dropping some. The sample carries some 180,000 clones, 70% to 90% recorded once. Per the germline V gene, CDR1 is SGDLS and CDR2 is YYNGEE. This CDR3 spans 17 amino acids. The V and J ends lost 3 bases and 5 bases, in that order; junction bases with no gene match: 11. The study, taken as a whole, reports: Estimates derived from TCR breadth and depth analyses may have underestimated total T cell responses. Vaccine recipients showed a spike-specific TCR breadth that was higher than in placebo recipients. Vaccinees reportedly had broad spike-specific CD8+ and CD4+ T cell responses. Recipients of either vaccine or placebo displayed similar breadth of non-spike TCRs.

As for this clone: The antigen is unknown.

The genes are TRBV9 and TRBJ1-6; TRBD1 matches 7 bases. The sequencing here drew on peripheral blood, taken after recovery from COVID-19. This TCR derives from a human donor who had recovered from COVID-19. This CDR3 is CASSEGSGGTNNSPLHF. The CDR3 DNA sequence: TGTGCCAGCAGCGAGGGATCAGGGGGGACTAATAATTCACCCCTCCACTTT.